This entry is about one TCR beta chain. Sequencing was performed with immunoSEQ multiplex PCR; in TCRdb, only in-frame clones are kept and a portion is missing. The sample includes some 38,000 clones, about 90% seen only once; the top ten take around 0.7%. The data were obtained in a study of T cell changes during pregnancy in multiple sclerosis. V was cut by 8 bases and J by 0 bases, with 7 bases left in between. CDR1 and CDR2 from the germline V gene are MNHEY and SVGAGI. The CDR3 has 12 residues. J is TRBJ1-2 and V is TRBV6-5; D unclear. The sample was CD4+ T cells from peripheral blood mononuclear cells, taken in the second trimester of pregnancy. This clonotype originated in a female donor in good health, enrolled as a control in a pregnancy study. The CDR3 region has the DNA TGTGCCAGCCGCGGATCTAACTATGGCTACACCTTC. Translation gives CASRGSNYGYTF.